This entry features one TCR beta chain sequence. Germline loops: CDR1 LGHNA, CDR2 YNFKEQ. The CDR3 is 15 residues long. The junction had 3 bases not matched to a gene; V was cut back by 4 bases and J by 1 base. The data were produced by immunoSEQ multiplex PCR, yet TCRdb's version contains in-frame clones alone and is incomplete. Of about 140,000 clones in the sample, about four fifths were seen once. This sample is drawn from a study of blood T cell repertoires in COVID-19. Study-wide context: The cDNA or gDNA used as material had been derived from T cells, B-cell-depleted T cells, or PBMCs.

This sequence originates from a woman aged 18-29 years who had been exposed to COVID-19. The V gene is TRBV4-2, the J gene TRBJ2-7, with 11 bases lining up with TRBD2. The sequenced sample was PBMCs or T cells enriched from blood (not recorded which). The CDR3 protein is CASSLRLAGSYEQYF. CDR3 in DNA: TGTGCCAGCAGCCTCAGACTAGCGGGATCCTACGAGCAGTACTTC.